The T cell receptor (beta chain) under discussion was sequenced for a study of blood T cell repertoires in COVID-19. For the study at large: Both acute and convalescent COVID-19 samples were obtained from the United States, Italy and Spain. The cDNA or gDNA used as material had been derived from T cells, B-cell-depleted T cells, or PBMCs.

Germline V CDR1 and CDR2: SEHNR, FQNEAQ (reference sequence). V dropped 4 bases and J dropped 5; count of bases not matched to a gene: 5. The CDR3 totals 14 residues. Original processing methods: Reference gene primer amplification in the assay estimated nucleated cell counts. Some clones are missing from TCRdb's copy, which holds only in-frame ones; the method was immunoSEQ multiplex PCR. V, J and clone size were drawn from that table, and D and trimming were deduced from the DNA. Among around 39,000 clones, around 90% were seen once, and the ten largest hold 9% to 13%. The rearrangement uses TRBV7-9 and TRBJ2-3; 8 nucleotides agree with TRBD1. This TCR was recovered from a man in his 70s with acute or convalescent COVID-19. Material for sequencing was peripheral blood. In DNA, the CDR3 is TGTGCCAGCAGCTCCCAGGGGGCCGGAGATACGCAGTATTTT. Translating gives CASSSQGAGDTQYF.